This entry features one T cell receptor beta chain sequence. The data stem from a study of cytomegalovirus exposure and HLA in healthy donors. CDR3 length equals 13 residues. A multiplex PCR was run with 60 Vbeta primers and 13 Jbeta primers. Measured with immunoSEQ multiplex PCR; TCRdb has only the in-frame clones, and not every one. The sample carries 250,000 to 350,000 clones, 80% recorded once. The sequence was obtained from a girl aged 2-10 years in good health and CMV-seronegative. The V and J genes are TRBV21-1 and TRBJ1-5. TRBV21-1 is a known pseudogene. Sequenced sample: PBMCs. The CDR3 coding sequence is TGTGCCAGCAGGCATAGAGGAGATCAGCCCCAGCATTTT. This encodes CASRHRGDQPQHF.